This T cell receptor (beta chain) originates from a study of T cells in Graves' hyperthyroidism and ophthalmopathy. Germline CDR1 and CDR2: SGHTA and FQGTGA. V was clipped by 2 bases and J by 7 bases; unmatched bases: 4. This CDR3 spans 15 amino acids. Lactation, pregnancy, other autoimmune disease or uncontrolled infection led to exclusion of patients. Authors of the study amplified TCR beta CDR3 regions from RNA transcripts. Researchers ran a first-round RT-PCR on the TCR CDR3 using the HTBI primer set. TCRdb called the multiplex PCR reads again in MiXCR, with one record for every CDR3 protein. The repertoire holds 400,000 to 600,000 distinct CDR3 sequences, more than 15% seen once, with 25% to 30% in the top ten. The sample holds many counts of this clonotype.

The sequence derives from a woman in her twenties or thirties with Graves' ophthalmopathy. Source material: blood. J is TRBJ1-6 and V is TRBV7-3; 8 bases align to TRBD1. The CDR3 sequence is CASSLSGQGNSPLHF. The DNA for the CDR3 is TGTGCCAGCAGCTTATCCGGACAGGGCAATTCACCCCTCCACTTT.